What follows are 18 T cell receptor beta chains derived from one specimen sequenced in a study of shared clonotypes between healthy human individuals. The assay was immunoSEQ multiplex PCR, and TCRdb's table has in-frame clones only and misses some. The table includes 1,400,000 or so clones, just under 99% detected once. Sequencing input: naive CD4+ T cells sorted from blood. Subset noted: CD45RA+ positively selected. Receptor source: a man aged 25 to 40 in good health.

The genes are TRBV18 and TRBJ1-2; tentative D call: TRBD1 (5 bases). The CDR3 consists of 16 residues. V was cut by 1 base and J by 2 bases, with 14 bases left in between. Germline CDR1 KGHSH, CDR2 LQKENI. This CDR3 is CASSPLIRQYNYGYTF. The CDR3, as DNA: TGTGCCAGCTCACCACTCATCCGACAGTACAACTATGGCTACACCTTC.

This clone was counted once. The rearrangement links TRBV5-6 to TRBJ1-3; D remains unclear. Trimming removed 2 bases from V and 4 bases from J, with 4 bases in between. Germline CDR1 SGHDT, CDR2 YYEEEE. The CDR3 has 12 amino acids. The CDR3 DNA sequence: TGTGCCAGCAGCTTCGTGGGAAACACCATATATTTT. Translating it yields CASSFVGNTIYF.

The rearrangement uses TRBV5-1 and TRBJ2-5; TRBD2 might be the D (6 bases). The germline CDR1 and CDR2 sequences are SGHRS and YFSETQ. The CDR3 runs to 15 residues. Trimming removed 3 bases at V and 4 bases at J, with 16 bases between. This CDR3 reads CASSSPRGGAETQYF. The CDR3 bases are TGCGCCAGCAGCTCCCCTAGAGGCGGGGCAGAGACCCAGTACTTC.

This rearrangement joins TRBV18 to TRBJ2-5, with D perhaps TRBD1 (6 bases). Trimming stripped 6 bases from V and 5 bases from J, with 13 bases between. The CDR3 runs to 13 residues. CDR1 is KGHSH and CDR2 is LQKENI in the germline V gene. The CDR3 sequence is CASSPDRSETQYF. The DNA for the CDR3 is TGTGCCAGCTCCCCCGACAGGTCCGAGACCCAGTACTTC.

The rearrangement links TRBV14 to TRBJ2-1, with 11 positions matching TRBD2. The CDR3 spans 18 residues. V was clipped by 0 bases and J by 3 bases; unmatched bases: 7. Per the germline V gene, CDR1 is SGHDN and CDR2 is FVKESK. The CDR3 loop reads CASSQDLTSGRIYNEQFF. The CDR3, as DNA: TGTGCCAGCAGCCAAGATTTAACTAGCGGGAGAATCTACAATGAGCAGTTCTTC. Combining the CDR3 with reference TRBV14 and TRBJ2-1 gives the whole variable domain EAGVTQFPSHSVIEKGQTVTLRCDPISGHDNLYWYRRVMGKEIKFLLHFVKESKQDESGMPNNRFLAERTGGTYSTLKVQPAELEDSGVYFCASSQDLTSGRIYNEQFFGPGTRLTVL.

This chain uses TRBV5-1 with TRBJ1-1, with D possibly being TRBD1 (5 bases). This CDR3 has 14 amino acids. V lost 0 bases, J lost 5 bases, and 11 bases lay in between. CDR1 is SGHRS, CDR2 YFSETQ, per germline. CDR3 residues: CASSLDWGDTEAFF. As DNA, the CDR3 is TGCGCCAGCAGCTTGGATTGGGGGGATACTGAAGCTTTCTTT.

As to this clone: The same CDR3 is also encoded by other DNA sequences in this sample. V and J are TRBV15 and TRBJ2-5, with TRBD1 matching 7 bases. In germline, CDR1 is LNHNV, CDR2 YYDKDF (reference sequence). With V trimmed by 3 bases and J by 2 bases, 6 bases remained unmatched. CDR3 length: 15 residues. The CDR3 protein is CATSRDRTGQETQYF. The CDR3 region has the DNA TGTGCCACCAGCAGGGACAGGACTGGACAAGAGACCCAGTACTTC.

The J gene is TRBJ1-2, the V gene TRBV6-5; D ambiguous. This CDR3 is 13 amino acids long. Trimming pared 3 bases from V and 4 bases from J, leaving 9 bases between. Germline loops: CDR1 MNHEY, CDR2 SVGAGI. DNA of the CDR3: TGTGCCAGCAGTTATCGGCAGATCTATGGCTACACCTTC. It encodes CASSYRQIYGYTF.

The gene calls are TRBV7-2 and TRBJ2-7; D possibly corresponds to TRBD2 (6 bases). The CDR3 consists of 16 residues. Trimming stripped 2 bases from V and 3 bases from J, with 17 bases between. Germline CDR1 SGHTA, CDR2 FQGNSA. As DNA, the CDR3 is TGTGCCAGCAGCTTATTACCCGGGACTTTTCGCTACGAGCAGTACTTC. This encodes CASSLLPGTFRYEQYF.

The rearrangement uses TRBV6-1 and TRBJ2-5; D may match TRBD1 or TRBD2 (6 bases each). The germline V gene has CDR1 MNHNS and CDR2 SASEGT. V was clipped by 2 bases and J by 5 bases, with 12 bases between them. This CDR3 spans 14 amino acids. CDR3 DNA sequence: TGTGCCAGCAGTGAATTTCGGGGGCAGGAGACCCAGTACTTC. This codes for CASSEFRGQETQYF.

A note on this clone: The same CDR3 also results from other DNA sequences found in this sample. The rearrangement links TRBV5-1 to TRBJ2-3, with D perhaps TRBD2 (6 bases). Germline values: CDR1 SGHRS, CDR2 YFSETQ. V shed 0 bases and J shed 1 base, with 6 bases lying between them. The CDR3 consists of 14 residues. The DNA of the CDR3 is TGCGCCAGCAGCTTGGGCGGGGGCACAGATACGCAGTATTTT. Protein: CASSLGGGTDTQYF.

The gene calls are TRBV30 and TRBJ2-2; no clear D. The length of the CDR3 is 14 residues. The V and J ends lost 0 bases and 4 bases respectively, with 9 bases between them. CDR1 is GTSNPN, CDR2 SVGIG, per germline (reference sequence). In DNA, the CDR3 is TGTGCCTGGAGTGTCTCAAGTAGCACCGGGGAGCTGTTTTTT. This sequence encodes CAWSVSSSTGELFF.

The CDR3 DNA reads as TGCCTACCCTCCTACGAGCAGTACTTC. Amino acids: CLPSYEQYF. The rearrangement links TRBV21-1 to TRBJ2-7; the DNA was not compared with TRBD2, the D call given in the table. TRBV21-1 is listed as a pseudogene. This CDR3 has 9 residues.

CDR3 loop: CASSQDRYLAQHF. As DNA, the CDR3 is TGCGCCAGCAGCCAAGATAGGTACTTGGCCCAGCATTTT. The V gene is TRBV4-1, the J gene TRBJ1-5; no reliable D call. CDR1 and CDR2 (germline): MGHRA, YSYEKL. The CDR3 loop spans 13 amino acids. Trimming removed 0 bases at V and 11 bases at J, with 11 bases between.

The DNA for the CDR3 is TGTGCCAGCACCCATCCCGGGATGTCCTACGAGCAGTACTTC. Translating gives CASTHPGMSYEQYF. The V and J genes are TRBV28 and TRBJ2-7, with D tentatively TRBD2 (5 bases). V was trimmed by 7 bases and J by 1 base, leaving 14 bases between them. The CDR3 runs 14 residues. Germline V gene data show CDR1 as MDHEN and CDR2 as SYDVKM. The variable domain in full, completed from reference TRBV28 and TRBJ2-7, reads DVKVTQSSRYLVKRTGEKVFLECVQDMDHENMFWYRQDPGLGLRLIYFSYDVKMKEKGDIPEGYSVSREKKERFSLILESASTNQTSMYLCASTHPGMSYEQYFGPGTRLTVT.

This clone was seen just once. The chain is built from TRBV6-5 and TRBJ2-2; no definite D call. There are 16 residues in the CDR3. Trimming left V 0 bases short and J 3 bases short, with 11 bases between. CDR1 is MNHEY and CDR2 is SVGAGI in the germline V gene. Here the CDR3 reads CASSYSFRIHTGELFF. DNA of the CDR3: TGTGCCAGCAGTTACTCGTTCAGGATTCACACCGGGGAGCTGTTTTTT.

The chain recombines TRBV19 with TRBJ2-2; D not resolved. Germline V gene sequence: CDR1 LNHDA, CDR2 SQIVND (reference sequence). V lost 4 bases and J lost 5, with 5 bases in between. The CDR3 sequence is 12 residues long. The CDR3 sequence is CASSTRTGELFF. CDR3 coding DNA: TGTGCCAGTAGTACGAGGACCGGGGAGCTGTTTTTT.

The rearrangement links TRBV18 to TRBJ1-5; no reliable D call. Germline-derived CDR1 and CDR2 are KGHSH and LQKENI. Trimming shortened V by 2 bases and J by 4 bases, and 6 bases separated the two germline ends. The CDR3 has 13 residues. CDR3 in DNA: TGTGCCAGCTCACCAATAGGGAATCAGCCCCAGCATTTT. This codes for CASSPIGNQPQHF.